These T cell receptor beta chains were read from a single sample in a study of shared clonotypes between healthy human individuals. The protocol was immunoSEQ multiplex PCR, while the TCRdb copy is restricted to in-frame clones and leaves out a portion. The data contain 450,000 to 500,000 clones, over 65% of them singletons. Sequencing used PBMCs. Receptors were obtained from a woman aged 35 to 49 in good health. Some clones in this sample may be carry-over from other donors' samples. The CDR3 runs from the conserved cysteine through the conserved F or W. Each record gives: J gene, D gene, V gene, clone size, CDR3 protein, CDR3 DNA. D genes are given only for firm matches. Expanded clones are given a class, and other clones once, few, many or no size at all.

j_call: TRBJ2-3
d_call: .
v_call: TRBV5-1
clone_size: .
cdr3_aa: CASSLEDSTDTQYF
cdr3_nt: TGCGCCAGCAGCTTGGAGGACAGCACAGATACGCAGTATTTT

j_call: TRBJ1-2
d_call: .
v_call: TRBV19
clone_size: .
cdr3_aa: CASIGQGLYGYTF
cdr3_nt: TGTGCCAGTATTGGGCAGGGCTTATATGGCTACACCTTC

j_call: TRBJ2-2
d_call: .
v_call: TRBV6-6
clone_size: .
cdr3_aa: CASTPLRDTGELFF
cdr3_nt: TGTGCCAGCACCCCCCTCCGGGACACCGGGGAGCTGTTTTTT

j_call: TRBJ2-1
d_call: .
v_call: TRBV7-3
clone_size: .
cdr3_aa: CASSPPRGGEQFF
cdr3_nt: TGTGCCAGCAGCCCCCCGCGGGGCGGTGAGCAGTTCTTC

j_call: TRBJ1-3
d_call: TRBD1
v_call: TRBV6-5
clone_size: .
cdr3_aa: CASSRSQQGSTIYF
cdr3_nt: TGTGCCAGCAGTCGATCACAACAGGGGAGCACCATATATTTT

j_call: TRBJ2-7
d_call: .
v_call: TRBV15
clone_size: .
cdr3_aa: CATSRGRTDLTDEQYF
cdr3_nt: TGTGCCACCAGCAGAGGCCGGACAGATCTGACGGACGAGCAGTACTTC

j_call: TRBJ2-3
d_call: TRBD1
v_call: TRBV28
clone_size: many
cdr3_aa: CASRTGGETDTQYF
cdr3_nt: TGTGCCAGCAGGACAGGGGGCGAAACAGATACGCAGTATTTT

j_call: TRBJ2-7
d_call: .
v_call: TRBV18
clone_size: .
cdr3_aa: CASSPQGTAVDEQYF
cdr3_nt: TGTGCCAGCTCACCACAGGGGACGGCGGTTGACGAGCAGTACTTC

j_call: TRBJ2-2
d_call: TRBD2
v_call: TRBV7-8
clone_size: .
cdr3_aa: CASSQLAGGTGELFF
cdr3_nt: TGTGCCAGCAGCCAGTTAGCGGGAGGCACCGGGGAGCTGTTTTTT

j_call: TRBJ2-3
d_call: TRBD2
v_call: TRBV5-1
clone_size: .
cdr3_aa: CASSGGEADTQYF
cdr3_nt: TGCGCCAGCAGCGGGGGGGAAGCAGATACGCAGTATTTT

j_call: TRBJ2-7
d_call: .
v_call: TRBV27
clone_size: .
cdr3_aa: CASSLQGGPYEQYF
cdr3_nt: TGTGCCAGCAGTTTACAGGGGGGGCCATACGAGCAGTACTTC

j_call: TRBJ1-2
d_call: .
v_call: TRBV4-1
clone_size: few
cdr3_aa: CASSQGEAVYVSGYTF
cdr3_nt: TGCGCCAGCAGCCAAGGTGAGGCAGTCTATGTATCTGGCTACACCTTC

j_call: TRBJ1-5
d_call: .
v_call: TRBV18
clone_size: .
cdr3_aa: CASSPPGGPQHF
cdr3_nt: TGTGCCAGCTCACCACCGGGGGGGCCCCAGCATTTT

j_call: TRBJ1-2
d_call: TRBD1
v_call: TRBV28
clone_size: .
cdr3_aa: CASSLNRGGVGYTF
cdr3_nt: TGTGCCAGCAGTTTAAACAGGGGAGGCGTTGGCTACACCTTC

j_call: TRBJ1-2
d_call: TRBD1
v_call: TRBV30
clone_size: .
cdr3_aa: CAWKDRAPGYTF
cdr3_nt: TGTGCCTGGAAAGACAGGGCACCTGGCTACACCTTC

j_call: TRBJ1-4
d_call: TRBD1
v_call: TRBV25-1
clone_size: .
cdr3_aa: CASSDPGQDEKLFF
cdr3_nt: TGTGCCAGCAGTGATCCGGGACAGGATGAAAAACTGTTTTTT

j_call: TRBJ2-7
d_call: .
v_call: TRBV11-2
clone_size: .
cdr3_aa: CASSFSGLNTYEQYF
cdr3_nt: TGTGCCAGCAGCTTCTCGGGACTCAATACCTACGAGCAGTACTTC

j_call: TRBJ2-3
d_call: TRBD2
v_call: TRBV7-2
clone_size: .
cdr3_aa: CASSLASGRDTQYF
cdr3_nt: TGTGCCAGCAGCTTAGCTAGCGGGAGGGATACGCAGTATTTT

j_call: TRBJ2-1
d_call: .
v_call: TRBV30
clone_size: .
cdr3_aa: CAWSVVPGFGEQFF
cdr3_nt: TGTGCCTGGAGTGTAGTGCCGGGCTTCGGTGAGCAGTTCTTC

j_call: TRBJ2-7
d_call: .
v_call: TRBV30
clone_size: .
cdr3_aa: CAWRTRGVYEQYF
cdr3_nt: TGTGCCTGGCGGACCCGAGGAGTCTACGAGCAGTACTTC

j_call: TRBJ2-7
d_call: .
v_call: TRBV5-4
clone_size: .
cdr3_aa: CASSQDPGGGSYEQYF
cdr3_nt: TGTGCCAGCAGCCAAGATCCCGGAGGTGGGTCCTACGAGCAGTACTTC

j_call: TRBJ2-5
d_call: TRBD2
v_call: TRBV2
clone_size: once
cdr3_aa: CASSLGGTSGIETQYF
cdr3_nt: TGTGCCAGCAGTTTAGGGGGGACTAGCGGGATAGAGACCCAGTACTTC

j_call: TRBJ2-1
d_call: TRBD2
v_call: TRBV30
clone_size: once
cdr3_aa: CAGSGLSSYNEQFF
cdr3_nt: TGTGCCGGTAGCGGGTTAAGCTCCTACAATGAGCAGTTCTTC

j_call: TRBJ1-5
d_call: .
v_call: TRBV30
clone_size: .
cdr3_aa: CAWSEGNSDQPQHF
cdr3_nt: TGTGCCTGGAGTGAGGGCAATAGCGATCAGCCCCAGCATTTT

j_call: TRBJ2-5
d_call: .
v_call: TRBV18
clone_size: .
cdr3_aa: CASSPGGETQYF
cdr3_nt: TGTGCCAGCTCACCGGGTGGGGAGACCCAGTACTTC

j_call: TRBJ2-3
d_call: .
v_call: TRBV11-2
clone_size: .
cdr3_aa: CASSLEPADTQYF
cdr3_nt: TGTGCCAGCAGCTTAGAACCGGCAGATACGCAGTATTTT

j_call: TRBJ1-6
d_call: .
v_call: TRBV6-5
clone_size: few
cdr3_aa: CASRRGDSPLHF
cdr3_nt: TGTGCCAGCAGGAGGGGGGACTCACCCCTCCACTTT

j_call: TRBJ2-5
d_call: .
v_call: TRBV4-3
clone_size: .
cdr3_aa: CASSQSLGYQETQYF
cdr3_nt: TGCGCCAGCAGCCAATCCCTTGGGTATCAAGAGACCCAGTACTTC

j_call: TRBJ2-3
d_call: .
v_call: TRBV28
clone_size: many
cdr3_aa: CASSLSFGSPTDTQYF
cdr3_nt: TGTGCCAGCAGTTTGAGTTTTGGGTCTCCCACAGATACGCAGTATTTT

j_call: TRBJ1-5
d_call: TRBD1
v_call: TRBV4-2
clone_size: .
cdr3_aa: CASSQQGGNQPQHF
cdr3_nt: TGTGCCAGCAGCCAACAGGGGGGCAATCAGCCCCAGCATTTT

j_call: TRBJ2-5
d_call: TRBD1
v_call: TRBV7-3
clone_size: once
cdr3_aa: CASSKDRGEETQYF
cdr3_nt: TGTGCCAGCAGCAAGGACAGGGGGGAAGAGACCCAGTACTTC

j_call: TRBJ2-7
d_call: TRBD1
v_call: TRBV5-1
clone_size: .
cdr3_aa: CASSGGQGLEQYF
cdr3_nt: TGCGCCAGCAGCGGCGGACAGGGGCTCGAGCAGTACTTC

j_call: TRBJ2-3
d_call: .
v_call: TRBV10-2
clone_size: .
cdr3_aa: CASLRVPGGTDTQYF
cdr3_nt: TGCGCCAGCCTTCGGGTACCAGGGGGCACAGATACGCAGTATTTT

j_call: TRBJ2-7
d_call: TRBD1
v_call: TRBV6-5
clone_size: .
cdr3_aa: CASRGTGGPYEQYF
cdr3_nt: TGTGCCAGCAGGGGGACAGGGGGTCCCTACGAGCAGTACTTC

j_call: TRBJ2-7
d_call: .
v_call: TRBV7-7
clone_size: many
cdr3_aa: CASSLQPGSSEQYF
cdr3_nt: TGTGCCAGCAGCTTACAACCGGGGTCGAGCGAGCAGTACTTC

j_call: TRBJ2-7
d_call: .
v_call: TRBV11-2
clone_size: few
cdr3_aa: CASSLTDYEQYF
cdr3_nt: TGTGCCAGCAGCTTAACCGACTACGAGCAGTACTTC

j_call: TRBJ1-2
d_call: .
v_call: TRBV29-1
clone_size: .
cdr3_aa: CSVGASDYGYTF
cdr3_nt: TGCAGCGTTGGGGCATCAGACTATGGCTACACCTTC

j_call: TRBJ1-2
d_call: .
v_call: TRBV30
clone_size: .
cdr3_aa: CAGTDSYDYGYTF
cdr3_nt: TGTGCCGGGACTGACAGCTACGACTATGGCTACACCTTC

j_call: TRBJ2-3
d_call: .
v_call: TRBV7-2
clone_size: once
cdr3_aa: CASTLSRFTDTQYF
cdr3_nt: TGTGCCAGCACCCTCTCTCGGTTCACAGATACGCAGTATTTT

j_call: TRBJ2-7
d_call: .
v_call: TRBV19
clone_size: .
cdr3_aa: CASSPQVGSYEQYF
cdr3_nt: TGTGCCAGTAGTCCCCAAGTCGGGTCCTACGAGCAGTACTTC

j_call: TRBJ1-1
d_call: .
v_call: TRBV28
clone_size: .
cdr3_aa: CASSLGAFGMNTEAFF
cdr3_nt: TGTGCCAGCAGCCTCGGGGCGTTCGGGATGAACACTGAAGCTTTCTTT

j_call: TRBJ2-1
d_call: TRBD2
v_call: TRBV4-2
clone_size: large
cdr3_aa: CASSLSTSGSYNEQFF
cdr3_nt: TGTGCCAGCAGCCTCTCGACTAGCGGGAGCTACAATGAGCAGTTCTTC

j_call: TRBJ2-7
d_call: TRBD1
v_call: TRBV5-1
clone_size: .
cdr3_aa: CASSSSQGAGYEQYF
cdr3_nt: TGCGCCAGCAGCTCATCGCAGGGGGCGGGCTACGAGCAGTACTTC

j_call: TRBJ2-1
d_call: .
v_call: TRBV6-5
clone_size: .
cdr3_aa: CASFWGHEQFF
cdr3_nt: TGTGCCAGCTTTTGGGGGCATGAGCAGTTCTTC

j_call: TRBJ1-1
d_call: .
v_call: TRBV27
clone_size: .
cdr3_aa: CASSFWPLGTEAFF
cdr3_nt: TGTGCCAGCAGTTTCTGGCCGCTGGGGACTGAAGCTTTCTTT

j_call: TRBJ2-7
d_call: TRBD1
v_call: TRBV7-2
clone_size: once
cdr3_aa: CASSSRTGGTYEQYF
cdr3_nt: TGTGCCAGCAGCTCCCGGACAGGGGGTACCTACGAGCAGTACTTC

j_call: TRBJ2-7
d_call: .
v_call: TRBV28
clone_size: few
cdr3_aa: CASSLSSYEQYF
cdr3_nt: TGTGCCAGCAGTTTATCCTCCTACGAGCAGTACTTC

j_call: TRBJ2-5
d_call: .
v_call: TRBV19
clone_size: few
cdr3_aa: CASSSPTGYLQETQYF
cdr3_nt: TGTGCCAGTAGTTCCCCTACAGGTTACCTACAAGAGACCCAGTACTTC

j_call: TRBJ1-5
d_call: TRBD1
v_call: TRBV28
clone_size: .
cdr3_aa: CASRSQGVGSRPQHF
cdr3_nt: TGTGCCAGCAGATCACAGGGGGTCGGTTCACGGCCCCAGCATTTT

j_call: TRBJ2-7
d_call: .
v_call: TRBV5-1
clone_size: .
cdr3_aa: CASSLDQGPYEQYF
cdr3_nt: TGCGCCAGCAGCTTGGACCAAGGTCCCTACGAGCAGTACTTC

j_call: TRBJ2-1
d_call: TRBD2
v_call: TRBV4-1
clone_size: medium-sized
cdr3_aa: CASSPGLAGENEQFF
cdr3_nt: TGCGCCAGCAGCCCGGGACTAGCGGGAGAGAATGAGCAGTTCTTC

j_call: TRBJ1-1
d_call: .
v_call: TRBV30
clone_size: .
cdr3_aa: CAWSYLDEAFF
cdr3_nt: TGTGCCTGGAGTTATCTAGATGAAGCTTTCTTT

j_call: TRBJ1-1
d_call: .
v_call: TRBV5-1
clone_size: many
cdr3_aa: CASSLVGTVEAFF
cdr3_nt: TGCGCCAGCAGCTTGGTGGGCACGGTTGAAGCTTTCTTT